These T cell receptor beta chains were read from a single sample in a study of OX40 agonist ivuxolimab in advanced cancers. Repertoires were generated with immunoSEQ multiplex PCR, while TCRdb's copy carries only in-frame clones and drops some. The table includes more than 70,000 clones, about 90% detected once. The material sequenced was CD4+ or CD8+ T cells sorted from blood, taken in a trial of the OX40 agonist ivuxolimab. These receptors came from an adult with an advanced solid tumor such as melanoma, head and neck, liver or kidney cancer. Both conserved end residues are part of each CDR3. The order of the fields is J gene, V gene, CDR3 protein.

TRBJ1-5 TRBV5-1 CASKQGGGADQPQHF
TRBJ1-1 TRBV5-4 CASSLDGEAFF
TRBJ2-3 TRBV10-1 CATTLAGGGTDTQYF
TRBJ2-1 TRBV19 CASSMFNGAVLNEQFF
TRBJ2-1 TRBV19 CASSTNRGNNEQFF
TRBJ2-7 TRBV4-2 CASSPQGVYEQYF
TRBJ2-1 TRBV19 CASSIEGQGENEQFF
TRBJ1-1 TRBV30 CAWSQFMNTEAFF
TRBJ2-3 TRBV7-9 CASSLEVPRDTQYF
TRBJ1-1 TRBV18 CASSPSGTGGSNTEAFF
TRBJ2-7 TRBV6-1 CASSEAPGSSYEQYF
TRBJ1-2 TRBV28 CASSLQGAYGYTF
TRBJ2-3 TRBV7-2 CASSYRVVTDTQYF
TRBJ2-1 TRBV4-1 CASQGQGSFFGQFF
TRBJ1-2 TRBV6-5 CASSNRDRGYTF
TRBJ2-2 TRBV7-9 CASSSRTGPNSGELFF
TRBJ1-2 TRBV5-4 CASSLGSAYYGYTF
TRBJ2-7 TRBV6-5 CASSYSSTTGGEQYF
TRBJ1-2 TRBV19 CASSLSGQGAANYGYTF
TRBJ2-7 TRBV12-5 CASGLSWGLENF
TRBJ2-7 TRBV19 CASSIRAGLEQYF
TRBJ2-7 TRBV5-4 CASSMGRQYFYEQYF
TRBJ1-2 TRBV21-1 CASTQGDGDGYTF
TRBJ2-3 TRBV1 CTSTPGLVAGDTQYF
TRBJ1-6 TRBV27 CASSSYRGLGSPLHF
TRBJ2-2 TRBV7-2 CASSYLAGPGELFF
TRBJ1-3 TRBV4-2 CASSQVSEGDGNTIYF
TRBJ1-1 TRBV19 CASSLGDRLGSEAFF
TRBJ1-4 TRBV19 CASGRTGGDEKLFF
TRBJ1-2 TRBV7-9 CASSFPGTGVPYGYTF
TRBJ2-2 TRBV5-1 CASATGVTGELFF
TRBJ2-7 TRBV11-2 CASSLGTAYEQYF
TRBJ1-1 TRBV6-6 CASSIRERTEAFF
TRBJ2-4 TRBV18 CASSPPGQSNIQYF
TRBJ1-2 TRBV28 CASSLGGARGSDGYTF
TRBJ1-1 TRBV5-1 CASSSGEDSEAFF
TRBJ1-4 TRBV28 CASSLSGAGETEKLFF
TRBJ2-7 TRBV29-1 CSVGSRGWEQYF
TRBJ2-3 TRBV11-1 CASSLSTDTQYF
TRBJ2-7 TRBV11-3 CASSLRASGPYYEQYF
TRBJ2-3 TRBV10-3 CAISSPLAGGLDTQYF
TRBJ1-1 TRBV19 CASSLPKAASEAFF
TRBJ2-1 TRBV4-1 CASSQVGGLAVNTYNEQFF
TRBJ1-1 TRBV11-3 CASSQGGRNTEAFF
TRBJ2-3 TRBV30 CAFRRREGLSDTQYF
TRBJ1-2 TRBV19 CASSPLTAIYGYTF
TRBJ1-2 TRBV7-6 CASSLGRRVGRGNYGYTF
TRBJ2-5 TRBV6-5 CASTQRRGGETQYF
TRBJ2-1 TRBV6-6 CASSPVPSQFF
TRBJ2-1 TRBV4-2 CASSPRASGDGEQFF
TRBJ2-5 TRBV10-3 CAISESGETQYF
TRBJ1-2 TRBV4-1 CASSQVLSGGYTF
TRBJ2-2 TRBV5-1 CASWGLLETGELFF